The 8 T cell receptor beta chains below all came from one sample that was sequenced in a study of T cells after posttransplantation cyclophosphamide. Clones were read by immunoSEQ multiplex PCR, and TCRdb kept only the in-frame ones, dropping some. The data hold 32,000 or so clones, with roughly 90% observed a single time. The sample comprised PBMCs. The source is a woman aged 35 to 49 with a blood cancer, CMV-positive, and with a related stem cell donor.

V usage is TRBV7-9 and J usage is TRBJ2-6; 9 nucleotides match TRBD2. CDR1 SEHNR and CDR2 FQNEAQ come from the germline V gene (reference sequence). With V trimmed by 8 bases and J by 2 bases, 1 base remained unmatched. This CDR3 is 14 amino acids long. The CDR3 nucleotides are TGTGCCAGCGCGGGGGGGGCTGGGGCCAACGTCCTGACTTTC. This encodes CASAGGAGANVLTF.

The chain is built from TRBV7-3 and TRBJ2-3; TRBD2 might be the D (5 bases). This CDR3 comprises 13 residues. Trimming took 1 base from V and 6 from J, leaving 8 bases between them. Germline lookup yields CDR1 SGHTA and CDR2 FQGTGA. The CDR3 DNA reads TGTGCCAGCAGCTTAAATCGGGGTGATACGCAGTATTTT. This encodes CASSLNRGDTQYF.

This clone appeared a single time. The V and J genes are TRBV5-1 and TRBJ1-3, with 7 nucleotides matching TRBD1. After removal of 2 bases from V and 2 bases from J, the junction contained 10 bases not matched to a gene. Germline CDR1 reads SGHRS; CDR2 reads YFSETQ. This CDR3 is 17 amino acids long. The CDR3 reads CASSFSPGQHTGNTIYF. The CDR3 bases are TGCGCCAGCAGCTTCTCCCCGGGACAGCACACTGGAAACACCATATATTTT. The whole variable domain, filled in from reference TRBV5-1 and TRBJ1-3, reads KAGVTQTPRYLIKTRGQQVTLSCSPISGHRSVSWYQQTPGQGLQFLFEYFSETQRNKGNFPGRFSGRQFSNSRSEMNVSTLELGDSALYLCASSFSPGQHTGNTIYFGEGSWLTVV.

The chain is built from TRBV7-6 and TRBJ1-1; D unclear. The CDR3 is 13 residues long. V dropped 4 bases and J dropped 0 bases, with 6 bases sitting between them. Germline assignment: CDR1 SGHVS and CDR2 FNYEAQ. CDR3 in amino acids: CASSYSLNTEAFF. DNA for the CDR3: TGTGCCAGCAGCTACAGCCTGAACACTGAAGCTTTCTTT.

The V gene is TRBV5-4, the J gene TRBJ2-2, with 9 nucleotides matching TRBD2. The CDR3 is made up of 18 amino acids. With 1 base clipped from V and 4 bases from J, the junction kept 11 bases outside the gene matches. Germline values: CDR1 SGHNT, CDR2 YYREEE (reference sequence). As DNA, the CDR3 is TGTGCCAGCAGCTTGTCGGTGTCTAGCGGGGATCGCACCGGGGAGCTGTTTTTT. It codes for CASSLSVSSGDRTGELFF.

V usage is TRBV5-1 and J usage is TRBJ2-2; a possible D gene is TRBD1 (6 bases). Trimming pared 1 base from V and 6 bases from J, leaving 13 bases between. The CDR3 length is 15 residues. The V gene's germline CDR1 is SGHRS and CDR2 YFSETQ. CDR3 region: CASSLSPQGAGELFF. In nucleotides, the CDR3 is TGCGCCAGCAGCTTGAGCCCACAGGGAGCCGGGGAGCTGTTTTTT.

The chain uses TRBV7-6 and TRBJ2-7, with D maybe TRBD2 (6 bases). Germline V gene data show CDR1 as SGHVS and CDR2 as FNYEAQ. V lost 1 base and J lost 0, with 10 bases in between. This CDR3 spans 15 amino acids. The CDR3 sequence: CASSLGGGSSYEQYF. CDR3 coding DNA: TGTGCCAGCAGCTTAGGCGGAGGGAGCTCCTACGAGCAGTACTTC.

The genes are TRBV7-2 and TRBJ1-3; 11 bases are a match to TRBD1. This CDR3 region has 15 residues. V shed 5 bases and J 3 bases; nucleotides not matched to a gene: 3. CDR1 is SGHTA and CDR2 is FQGNSA in the germline V gene. This CDR3 reads CASSPDRGLGNTIYF. The CDR3 DNA reads as TGTGCCAGCAGCCCGGACAGGGGGCTTGGAAACACCATATATTTT.